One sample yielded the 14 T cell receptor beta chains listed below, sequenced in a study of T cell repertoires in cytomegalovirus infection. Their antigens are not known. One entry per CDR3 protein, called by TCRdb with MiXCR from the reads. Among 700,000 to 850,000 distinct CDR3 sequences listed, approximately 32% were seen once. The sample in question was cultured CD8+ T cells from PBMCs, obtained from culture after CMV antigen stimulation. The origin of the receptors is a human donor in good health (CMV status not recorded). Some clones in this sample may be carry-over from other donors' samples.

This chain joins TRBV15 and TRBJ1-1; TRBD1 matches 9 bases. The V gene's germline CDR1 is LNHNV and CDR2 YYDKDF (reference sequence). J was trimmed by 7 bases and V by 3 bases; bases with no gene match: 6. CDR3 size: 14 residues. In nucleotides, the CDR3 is TGTGCCACCAGCAGTCGTGGACAGGGGAATGAAGCTTTCTTT. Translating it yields CATSSRGQGNEAFF. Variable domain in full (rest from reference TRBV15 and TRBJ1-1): DAMVIQNPRYQVTQFGKPVTLSCSQTLNHNVMYWYQQKSSQAPKLLFHYYDKDFNNEADTPDNFQSRRPNTSFCFLDIRSPGLGDTAMYLCATSSRGQGNEAFFGQGTRLTVV.

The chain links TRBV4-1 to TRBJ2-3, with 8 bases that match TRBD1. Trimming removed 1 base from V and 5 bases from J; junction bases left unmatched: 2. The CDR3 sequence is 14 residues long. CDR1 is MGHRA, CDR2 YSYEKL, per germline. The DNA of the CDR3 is TGCGCCAGCAGCCAAGGGACAGGGAAAGATACGCAGTATTTT. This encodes CASSQGTGKDTQYF.

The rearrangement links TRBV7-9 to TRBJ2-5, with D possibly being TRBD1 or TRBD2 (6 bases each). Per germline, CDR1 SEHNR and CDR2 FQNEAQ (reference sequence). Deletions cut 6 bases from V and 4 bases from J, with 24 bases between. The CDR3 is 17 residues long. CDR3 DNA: TGTGCCAGCAGACATCCTAGGTCGGGGGCAATGAGAGAGACCCAGTACTTC. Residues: CASRHPRSGAMRETQYF.

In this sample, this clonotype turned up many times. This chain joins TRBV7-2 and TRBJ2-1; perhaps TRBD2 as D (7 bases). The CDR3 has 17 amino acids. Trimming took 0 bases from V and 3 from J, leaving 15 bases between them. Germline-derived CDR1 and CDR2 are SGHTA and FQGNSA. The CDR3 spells CASSLAGGGAVYNEQFF. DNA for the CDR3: TGTGCCAGCAGCTTAGCAGGTGGGGGGGCCGTCTACAATGAGCAGTTCTTC.

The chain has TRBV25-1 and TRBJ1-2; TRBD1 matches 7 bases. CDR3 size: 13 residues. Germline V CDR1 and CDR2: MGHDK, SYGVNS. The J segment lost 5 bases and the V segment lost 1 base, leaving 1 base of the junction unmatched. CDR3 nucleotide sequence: TGTGCCAGCAGTGAATGGGACAGATATGGCTACACCTTC. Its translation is CASSEWDRYGYTF.

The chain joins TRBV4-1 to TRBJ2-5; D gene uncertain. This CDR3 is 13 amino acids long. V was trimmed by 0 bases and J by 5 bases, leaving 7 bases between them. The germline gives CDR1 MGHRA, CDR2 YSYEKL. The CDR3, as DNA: TGCGCCAGCAGCCAAGATCCCGCGGAGACCCAGTACTTC. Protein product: CASSQDPAETQYF.

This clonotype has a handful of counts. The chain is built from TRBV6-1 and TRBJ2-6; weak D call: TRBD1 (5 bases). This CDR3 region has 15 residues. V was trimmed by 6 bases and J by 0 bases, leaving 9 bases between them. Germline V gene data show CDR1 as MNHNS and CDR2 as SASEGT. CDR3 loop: CASSPRVSGANVLTF. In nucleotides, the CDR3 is TGTGCCAGCAGCCCCAGGGTCTCTGGGGCCAACGTCCTGACTTTC.

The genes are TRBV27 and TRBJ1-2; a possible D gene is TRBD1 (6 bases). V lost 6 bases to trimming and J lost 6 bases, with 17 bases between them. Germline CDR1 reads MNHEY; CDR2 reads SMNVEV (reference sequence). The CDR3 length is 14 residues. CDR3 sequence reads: CASSLGQWGHGYTF. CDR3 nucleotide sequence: TGTGCCAGCAGCTTGGGACAATGGGGGCATGGCTACACCTTC.

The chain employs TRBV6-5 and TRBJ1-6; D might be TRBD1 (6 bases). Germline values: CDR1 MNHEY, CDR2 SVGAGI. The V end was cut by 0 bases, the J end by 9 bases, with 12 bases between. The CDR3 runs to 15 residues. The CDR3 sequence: CASSYSTGGFSPLHF. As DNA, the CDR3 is TGTGCCAGCAGTTACTCGACGGGGGGCTTTTCACCCCTCCACTTT.

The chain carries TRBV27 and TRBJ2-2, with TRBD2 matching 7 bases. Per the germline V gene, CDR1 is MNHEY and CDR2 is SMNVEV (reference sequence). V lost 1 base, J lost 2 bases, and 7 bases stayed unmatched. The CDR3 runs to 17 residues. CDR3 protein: CASSLFAGVLNTGELFF. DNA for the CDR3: TGTGCCAGCAGTTTATTTGCGGGGGTCCTAAACACCGGGGAGCTGTTTTTT.

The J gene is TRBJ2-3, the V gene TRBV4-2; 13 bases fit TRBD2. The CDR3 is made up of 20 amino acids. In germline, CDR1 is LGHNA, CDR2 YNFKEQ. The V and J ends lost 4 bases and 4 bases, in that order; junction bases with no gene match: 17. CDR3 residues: CASSRRGLAGQLAHADTQYF. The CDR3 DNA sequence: TGTGCCAGCAGCCGCAGGGGACTAGCGGGGCAGTTGGCGCACGCAGATACGCAGTATTTT.

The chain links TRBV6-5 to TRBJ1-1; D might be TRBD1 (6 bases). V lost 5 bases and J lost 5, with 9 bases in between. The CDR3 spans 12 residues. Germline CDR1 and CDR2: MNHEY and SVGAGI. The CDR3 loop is CASSKGGTEAFF. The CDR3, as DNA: TGTGCCAGCAGTAAGGGGGGTACTGAAGCTTTCTTT.

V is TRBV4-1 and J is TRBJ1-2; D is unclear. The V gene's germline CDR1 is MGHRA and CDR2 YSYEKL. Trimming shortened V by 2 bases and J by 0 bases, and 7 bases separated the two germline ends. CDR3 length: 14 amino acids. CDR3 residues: CASSQIGSNYGYTF. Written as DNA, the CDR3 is TGCGCCAGCAGCCAAATAGGGTCTAACTATGGCTACACCTTC.

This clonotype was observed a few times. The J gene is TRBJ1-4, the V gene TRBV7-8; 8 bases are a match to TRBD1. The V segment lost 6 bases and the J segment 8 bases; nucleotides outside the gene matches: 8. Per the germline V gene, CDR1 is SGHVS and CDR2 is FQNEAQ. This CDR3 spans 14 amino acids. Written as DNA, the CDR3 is TGTGCCAGCAGTCGGACAGGGTCTTTGGAAAAACTGTTTTTT. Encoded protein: CASSRTGSLEKLFF.